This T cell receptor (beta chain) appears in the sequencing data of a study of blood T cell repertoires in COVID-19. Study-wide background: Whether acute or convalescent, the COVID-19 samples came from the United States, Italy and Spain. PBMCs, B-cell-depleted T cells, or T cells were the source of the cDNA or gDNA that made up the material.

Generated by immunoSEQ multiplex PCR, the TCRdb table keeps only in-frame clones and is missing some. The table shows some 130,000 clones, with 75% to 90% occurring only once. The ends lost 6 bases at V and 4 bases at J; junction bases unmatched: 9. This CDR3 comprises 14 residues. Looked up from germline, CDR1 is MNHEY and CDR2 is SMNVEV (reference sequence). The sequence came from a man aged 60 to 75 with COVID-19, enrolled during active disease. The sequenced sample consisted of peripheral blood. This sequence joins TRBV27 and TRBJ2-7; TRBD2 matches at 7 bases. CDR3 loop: CASSRGGGRYEQYF. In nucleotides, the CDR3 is TGTGCCAGCAGCCGCGGGGGAGGGAGGTACGAGCAGTACTTC.